The entry that follows covers one TCR beta chain sequence. The CDR3 runs 15 residues. Trimming took 3 bases from V and 2 from J, leaving 11 bases between them. Per the germline V gene, CDR1 is MNHEY and CDR2 is SVGAGI. The data were obtained in a study of cytomegalovirus exposure and HLA in healthy donors. The PCR was carried out with 60 Vbeta primers and 13 Jbeta primers. Measured with immunoSEQ multiplex PCR; TCRdb has only the in-frame clones, and not every one. Of 200,000 to 250,000 clones listed, approximately 84% are singletons. The sequence was obtained from a woman in her 40s in good health and CMV-seronegative. The V call is TRBV6-5, the J call TRBJ1-5; D gene ambiguous. The sequencing input was PBMCs. The CDR3 sequence: CASSYDGDGNQPQHF. The CDR3 DNA follows: TGTGCCAGCAGTTATGACGGGGATGGCAATCAGCCCCAGCATTTT.